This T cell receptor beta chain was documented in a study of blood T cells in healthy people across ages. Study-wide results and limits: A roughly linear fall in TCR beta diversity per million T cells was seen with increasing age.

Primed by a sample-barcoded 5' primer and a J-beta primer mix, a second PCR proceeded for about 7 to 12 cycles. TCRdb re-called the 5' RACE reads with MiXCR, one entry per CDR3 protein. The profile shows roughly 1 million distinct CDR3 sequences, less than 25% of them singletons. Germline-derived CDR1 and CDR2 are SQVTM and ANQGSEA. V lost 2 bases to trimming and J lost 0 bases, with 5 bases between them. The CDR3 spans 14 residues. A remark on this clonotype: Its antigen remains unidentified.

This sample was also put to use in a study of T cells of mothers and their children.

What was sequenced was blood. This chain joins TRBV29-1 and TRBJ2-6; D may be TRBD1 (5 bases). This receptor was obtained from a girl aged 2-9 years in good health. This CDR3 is CSVEQGSGANVLTF. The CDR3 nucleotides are TGCAGCGTTGAACAGGGCTCTGGGGCCAACGTCCTGACTTTC.